A single sample is the source of the 23 T cell receptor beta chains below, sequenced in a study of blood T cell repertoires in COVID-19. The assay was immunoSEQ multiplex PCR, and TCRdb's table has in-frame clones only and misses some. Of fewer than 350,000 clones listed, approximately 90% are singletons. The sequencing input was PBMCs or T cells enriched from blood (not recorded which). The receptors stem from a woman in her thirties with acute COVID-19.

The V gene is TRBV19, the J gene TRBJ2-1, with D perhaps matching TRBD2 (6 bases). The CDR3 is 15 amino acids. The V gene's germline CDR1 is LNHDA and CDR2 SQIVND (reference sequence). Trimming pared 9 bases from V and 4 bases from J, leaving 19 bases between. CDR3 sequence reads: CASRLDGSEYNEQFF. In nucleotides, the CDR3 is TGTGCCAGCCGACTCGACGGGAGCGAATACAATGAGCAGTTCTTC. Using reference TRBV19 and TRBJ2-1 for the parts outside the CDR3, the full variable domain is DGGITQSPKYLFRKEGQNVTLSCEQNLNHDAMYWYRQDPGQGLRLIYYSQIVNDFQKGDIAEGYSVSREKKESFPLTVTSAQKNPTAFYLCASRLDGSEYNEQFFGPGTRLTVL.

The V gene is TRBV19, the J gene TRBJ2-7; D not certain. The germline V gene encodes CDR1 LNHDA and CDR2 SQIVND (reference sequence). The V and J ends lost 4 bases and 4 bases respectively, with 5 bases between them. The CDR3 is 11 amino acids. The DNA for the CDR3 is TGTGCCAGTAGTACGTTTTACGAGCAGTACTTC. Translation gives CASSTFYEQYF.

In nucleotides, the CDR3 is TGCGCCAGCAGCTTGGGGGGTCACGGGAGGGCCCCCTACGAGCAGTACTTC. This codes for CASSLGGHGRAPYEQYF. The chain joins TRBV5-1 to TRBJ2-7; TRBD2 matches 8 bases. From germline, CDR1 is SGHRS and CDR2 YFSETQ. This CDR3 comprises 17 residues. Trimming took 0 bases from V and 2 from J; bases not matched to a gene: 10.

This chain joins TRBV24-1 and TRBJ2-7; perhaps TRBD2 as D (6 bases). This CDR3 spans 15 amino acids. The germline gives CDR1 KGHDR, CDR2 SFDVKD. The ends were cut back, 7 bases at V and 3 bases at J, with 18 bases in the middle. The CDR3 DNA is TGTGCCACCAGGCCGGGTGGAGCGGGCGACTACGAGCAGTACTTC. Translation: CATRPGGAGDYEQYF.

Turning to this clone: This CDR3 is also generated by other DNA sequences in the sample. The chain is built from TRBV28 and TRBJ1-1; no reliable D call. CDR3 length: 12 residues. Germline values: CDR1 MDHEN, CDR2 SYDVKM. V lost 2 bases, J lost 4 bases, and 5 bases lay in between. The CDR3 sequence: CASSLRGTEAFF. As DNA, the CDR3 is TGTGCCAGCAGTTTAAGAGGCACTGAAGCTTTCTTT.

The table lists this clone with a few counts. The rearrangement links TRBV3-1 (or the pseudogene TRBV3-2) to TRBJ2-1, with TRBD1 matching 7 bases. Per germline, CDR1 LGHDT and CDR2 YNNKEL (reference sequence). V was clipped by 0 bases and J by 0 bases; unmatched bases: 5. The CDR3 consists of 17 residues. CDR3 loop: CASSQDVGDSSYNEQFF. The CDR3 DNA reads as TGTGCCAGCAGCCAAGACGTCGGGGACAGCTCCTACAATGAGCAGTTCTTC.

The chain has TRBV7-9 and TRBJ1-1; D remains ambiguous. V lost 1 base and J lost 5, with 11 bases in between. The V gene's germline CDR1 is SEHNR and CDR2 FQNEAQ (reference sequence). The CDR3 spans 14 residues. CDR3 DNA: TGTGCCAGCAGCTTAGATTTTCCCGGGACTGAAGCTTTCTTT. It yields the protein CASSLDFPGTEAFF.

The chain carries TRBV4-1 and TRBJ2-5; unclear D gene. CDR1 MGHRA and CDR2 YSYEKL come from the germline V gene. V was pared by 4 bases and J by 1 base, with 13 bases between. The CDR3 has 15 amino acids. Written as DNA, the CDR3 is TGCGCCAGCAGCCCTTTAGCCGTCCCCCAAGAGACCCAGTACTTC. Protein product: CASSPLAVPQETQYF.

The genes are TRBV19 and TRBJ2-3; D uncertain. The CDR3 contains 15 residues. Germline loops: CDR1 LNHDA, CDR2 SQIVND (reference sequence). Trimming pared 5 bases from V and 6 bases from J, leaving 18 bases between. CDR3 sequence: CASSLPVGAIDTQYF. The CDR3 DNA reads TGTGCCAGTAGTCTACCCGTTGGAGCGATCGATACGCAGTATTTT.

V and J are TRBV5-6 and TRBJ2-7; D is unresolved. Germline loops: CDR1 SGHDT, CDR2 YYEEEE. Trimming removed 1 base from V and 2 bases from J, with 13 bases in between. The CDR3 spans 15 residues. This chain's CDR3 is CASSLSSGDPYEQYF. CDR3 nucleotides: TGTGCCAGCAGCTTGTCCTCCGGAGATCCCTACGAGCAGTACTTC.

The gene calls are TRBV7-8 and TRBJ2-5, with 7 nucleotides matching TRBD1. CDR1 and CDR2 (germline): SGHVS, FQNEAQ. The CDR3 contains 16 residues. The J segment lost 2 bases and the V segment lost 0 bases, leaving 6 bases of the junction unmatched. The CDR3 region has the DNA TGTGCCAGCAGCTTAGCGTTTACAGGGGAACAAGAGACCCAGTACTTC. Translating it yields CASSLAFTGEQETQYF.

The chain combines TRBV6-1 with TRBJ2-1, with D tentatively TRBD1 (5 bases). CDR3 length: 16 amino acids. With 3 bases removed from V and 4 bases from J, the gap between germline ends came to 16 bases. CDR1 MNHNS and CDR2 SASEGT come from the germline V gene. DNA for the CDR3: TGTGCCAGCAGTGAGGCCGTTATGACAGTTTACAATGAGCAGTTCTTC. This sequence encodes CASSEAVMTVYNEQFF.

The J gene is TRBJ2-4, the V gene TRBV24-1; 7 bases match TRBD2. Losses at the gene ends were 5 bases for V and 0 bases for J; bases not matched to a gene: 3. Germline V lookup: CDR1 KGHDR, CDR2 SFDVKD. The CDR3 has 15 amino acids. The CDR3 reads CATSAAGEAKNIQYF. In DNA form, the CDR3 reads TGTGCCACCAGTGCGGCGGGGGAAGCCAAAAACATTCAGTACTTC.

The chain couples TRBV10-1 to TRBJ2-7, with D maybe TRBD2 (5 bases). The CDR3 spans 14 residues. CDR1 is WNHNN and CDR2 is SYGVQD in the germline V gene (reference sequence). The germline V and J ends were trimmed by 6 bases and 7 bases, with 19 bases remaining between them. This CDR3 is CASSHTSLTGEQYF. CDR3 coding DNA: TGCGCCAGCAGCCATACAAGCCTGACGGGGGAGCAGTACTTC.

The J gene is TRBJ1-2, the V gene TRBV7-6; D unclear. Trimming shortened V by 5 bases and J by 4 bases, and 17 bases separated the two germline ends. Germline V gene data show CDR1 as SGHVS and CDR2 as FNYEAQ. The CDR3 sequence is 15 residues long. The chain's CDR3 is CASSPQQQSFYGYTF. CDR3 nucleotide sequence: TGTGCCAGCAGCCCTCAACAGCAATCATTCTATGGCTACACCTTC.

This chain joins TRBV27 and TRBJ1-1, with TRBD1 as a possible D gene (5 bases). V was clipped by 6 bases and J by 4 bases, with 6 bases between them. Germline V gene data show CDR1 as MNHEY and CDR2 as SMNVEV (reference sequence). The CDR3 runs to 11 residues. CDR3 nucleotide sequence: TGTGCCAGCAGGGGGGGCACTGAAGCTTTCTTT. Amino acids: CASRGGTEAFF.

The CDR3 spells CSASGQGSGQPQHF. CDR3 DNA sequence: TGCAGTGCGAGTGGACAGGGCTCAGGACAGCCCCAGCATTTT. This chain joins TRBV20-1 and TRBJ1-5, with TRBD1 matching 8 bases. Trimming took 6 bases from V and 7 from J; bases not matched to a gene: 11. Germline CDR1 and CDR2: DFQATT and SNEGSKA (reference sequence). The CDR3 extends over 14 amino acids.

This chain joins TRBV29-1 and TRBJ2-3; no reliable D call. The CDR3 length is 11 residues. The germline V gene encodes CDR1 SQVTM and CDR2 ANQGSEA. V was pared by 6 bases and J by 3 bases, with 7 bases between. In DNA form, the CDR3 reads TGCAGCGTACTTATTACAGATACGCAGTATTTT. It specifies CSVLITDTQYF.

The chain has TRBV4-3 and TRBJ2-7; 10 bases map to TRBD2. This CDR3 has 16 amino acids. Germline values: CDR1 LGHNA, CDR2 YSLEER. The trim removed 1 base at V and 5 bases at J, leaving 8 bases unmatched. CDR3 in amino acids: CASSQALASGSDEQYF. DNA of the CDR3: TGCGCCAGCAGCCAAGCCTTGGCTAGCGGGAGTGACGAGCAGTACTTC.

This clone was observed a single time. The V and J genes are TRBV5-1 and TRBJ2-1; possibly TRBD2 for D (6 bases). The germline V and J ends were trimmed by 0 bases and 2 bases, with 9 bases remaining between them. The CDR3 contains 15 residues. The germline V gene has CDR1 SGHRS and CDR2 YFSETQ. CDR3 in amino acids: CASSLAGGTYNEQFF. In DNA, the CDR3 is TGCGCCAGCAGCTTGGCAGGCGGGACCTACAATGAGCAGTTCTTC.

This clone has a single count. This chain links TRBV20-1 with TRBJ1-4; D is undetermined. The CDR3 has 14 amino acids. Germline V gives CDR1 DFQATT, CDR2 SNEGSKA (reference sequence). V gave up 3 bases and J gave up 7 bases, with 15 bases separating them. This chain's CDR3 is CSASSPIGSEKLFF. The DNA of the CDR3 is TGCAGTGCTAGTTCGCCGATCGGTAGTGAAAAACTGTTTTTT.

The chain joins TRBV29-1 to TRBJ1-1; TRBD1 agrees at 7 bases. The J segment lost 6 bases and the V segment lost 7 bases, leaving 5 bases of the junction unmatched. CDR3 length: 11 residues. The germline V gene has CDR1 SQVTM and CDR2 ANQGSEA. The CDR3 here is CSALGTAEAFF. In DNA form, the CDR3 reads TGCAGCGCCCTAGGGACAGCTGAAGCTTTCTTT.

This clone was counted a single time. The chain employs TRBV12-3 or TRBV12-4 and TRBJ2-3; 8 nucleotides line up with TRBD1. The trim removed 7 bases at V and 12 bases at J, leaving 9 bases unmatched. This CDR3 contains 12 residues. CDR3 loop: CASTPTGALQYF. The CDR3 DNA follows: TGTGCCAGCACCCCGACAGGGGCTCTCCAGTATTTT.